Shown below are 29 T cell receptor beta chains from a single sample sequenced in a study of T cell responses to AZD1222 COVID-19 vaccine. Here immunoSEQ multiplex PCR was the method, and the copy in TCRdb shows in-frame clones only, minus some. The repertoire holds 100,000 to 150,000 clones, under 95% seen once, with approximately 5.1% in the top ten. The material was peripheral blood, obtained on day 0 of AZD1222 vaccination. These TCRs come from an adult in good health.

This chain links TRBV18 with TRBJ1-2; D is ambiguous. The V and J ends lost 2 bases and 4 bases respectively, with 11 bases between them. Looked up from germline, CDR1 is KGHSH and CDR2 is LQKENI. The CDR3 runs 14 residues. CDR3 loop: CASSPGILSYGYTF. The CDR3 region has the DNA TGTGCCAGCTCACCAGGGATACTTTCCTATGGCTACACCTTC.

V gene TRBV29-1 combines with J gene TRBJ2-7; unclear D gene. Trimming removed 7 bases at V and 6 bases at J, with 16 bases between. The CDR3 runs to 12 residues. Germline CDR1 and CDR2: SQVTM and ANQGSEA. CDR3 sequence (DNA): TGCAGCGCCATCGTAACTAAGCGCGAGCAGTACTTC. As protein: CSAIVTKREQYF.

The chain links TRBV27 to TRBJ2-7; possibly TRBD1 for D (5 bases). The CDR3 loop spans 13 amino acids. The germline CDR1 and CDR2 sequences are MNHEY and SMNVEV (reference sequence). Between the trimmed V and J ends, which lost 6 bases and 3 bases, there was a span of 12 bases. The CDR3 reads CASSPWQGYEQYF. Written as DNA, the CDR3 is TGTGCCAGCAGCCCCTGGCAGGGCTACGAGCAGTACTTC.

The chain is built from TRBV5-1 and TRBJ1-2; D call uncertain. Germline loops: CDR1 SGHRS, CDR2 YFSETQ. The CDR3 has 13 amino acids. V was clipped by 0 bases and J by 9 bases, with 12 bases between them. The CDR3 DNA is TGCGCCAGCAGCTTGGGCGGCGTGGAGAGCTACACCTTC. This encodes CASSLGGVESYTF.

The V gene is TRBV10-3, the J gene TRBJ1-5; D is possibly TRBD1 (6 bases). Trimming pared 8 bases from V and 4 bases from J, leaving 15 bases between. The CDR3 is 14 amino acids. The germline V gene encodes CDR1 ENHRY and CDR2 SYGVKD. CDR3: CAIAGTTGNQPQHF. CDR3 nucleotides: TGTGCCATCGCAGGCACGACAGGAAATCAGCCCCAGCATTTT.

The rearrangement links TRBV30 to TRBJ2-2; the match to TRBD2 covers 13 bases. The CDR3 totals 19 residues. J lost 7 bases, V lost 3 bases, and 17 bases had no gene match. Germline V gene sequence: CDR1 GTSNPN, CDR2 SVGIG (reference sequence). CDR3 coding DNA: TGTGCCTGGAGGGTTTCGTTACTAGCGGGAGGGAGGTCGCGCGGGGAGCTGTTTTTT. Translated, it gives CAWRVSLLAGGRSRGELFF.

The CDR3 region is CASSLDGSQETQYF. DNA of the CDR3: TGCGCCAGCAGCTTGGACGGGTCCCAAGAGACCCAGTACTTC. The chain combines TRBV5-1 with TRBJ2-5; D uncertain. The CDR3 runs to 14 residues. V lost 0 bases, J lost 1 base, and 7 bases lay in between. Germline V gives CDR1 SGHRS, CDR2 YFSETQ.

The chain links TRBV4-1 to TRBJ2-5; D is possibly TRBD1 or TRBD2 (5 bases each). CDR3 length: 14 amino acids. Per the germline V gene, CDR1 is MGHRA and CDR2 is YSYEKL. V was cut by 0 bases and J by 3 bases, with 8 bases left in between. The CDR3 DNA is TGCGCCAGCAGCCAAGAGTTGGGGGAAGAGACCCAGTACTTC. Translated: CASSQELGEETQYF.

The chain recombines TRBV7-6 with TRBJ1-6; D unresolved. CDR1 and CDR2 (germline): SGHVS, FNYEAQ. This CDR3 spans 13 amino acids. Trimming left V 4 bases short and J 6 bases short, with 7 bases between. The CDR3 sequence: CASSSWVNSPLHF. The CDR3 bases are TGTGCCAGCAGCTCCTGGGTTAATTCACCCCTCCACTTT.

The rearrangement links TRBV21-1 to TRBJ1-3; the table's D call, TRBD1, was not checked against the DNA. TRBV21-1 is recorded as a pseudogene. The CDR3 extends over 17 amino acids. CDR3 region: CASSKEEQSSSGNTIYF. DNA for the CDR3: TGTGCCAGCAGCAAAGAAGAACAGTCGAGCTCTGGAAACACCATATATTTT.

Here the CDR3 reads CASSVADTQYF. The CDR3 nucleotides read TGTGCCAGCAGTGTTGCGGATACGCAGTATTTT. The V gene is TRBV2, the J gene TRBJ2-3; D call uncertain. The CDR3 is 11 amino acids. Germline values: CDR1 SNHLY, CDR2 FYNNEI. The germline V and J ends were trimmed by 4 bases and 6 bases, with 5 bases remaining between them.

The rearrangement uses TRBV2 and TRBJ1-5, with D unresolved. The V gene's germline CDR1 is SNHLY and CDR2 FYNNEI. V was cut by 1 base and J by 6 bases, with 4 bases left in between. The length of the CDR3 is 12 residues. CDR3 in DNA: TGTGCCAGCAGTGAAGGGGGTCAGCCCCAGCATTTT. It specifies CASSEGGQPQHF.

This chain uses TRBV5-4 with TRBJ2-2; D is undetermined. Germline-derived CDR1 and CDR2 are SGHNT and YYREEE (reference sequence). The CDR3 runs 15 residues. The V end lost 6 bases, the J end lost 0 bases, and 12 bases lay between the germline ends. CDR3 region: CASTSGIANTGELFF. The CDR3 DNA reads TGTGCCAGCACCTCTGGGATCGCGAACACCGGGGAGCTGTTTTTT.

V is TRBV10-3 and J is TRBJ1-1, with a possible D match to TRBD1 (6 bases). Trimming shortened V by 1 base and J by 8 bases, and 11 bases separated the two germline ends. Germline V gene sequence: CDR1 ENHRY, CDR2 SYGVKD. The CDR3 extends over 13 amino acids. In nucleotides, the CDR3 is TGTGCCATCAGTGAGTATTCGACAGGCGAAGCTTTCTTT. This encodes CAISEYSTGEAFF.

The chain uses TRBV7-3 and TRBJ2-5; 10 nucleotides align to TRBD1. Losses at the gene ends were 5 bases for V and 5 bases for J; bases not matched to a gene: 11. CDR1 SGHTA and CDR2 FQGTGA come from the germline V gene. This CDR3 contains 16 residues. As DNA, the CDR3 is TGTGCCAGCAGCCTCCTTTGGGACAGGGGAGGGGAGACCCAGTACTTC. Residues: CASSLLWDRGGETQYF.

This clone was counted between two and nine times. Written as DNA, the CDR3 is TGTGCCAGCTCACCAAGTAGGGCTAGCGGGAGTTCCTACAATGAGCAGTTCTTC. Translated, it gives CASSPSRASGSSYNEQFF. The chain is built from TRBV18 and TRBJ2-1, with TRBD2 matching over 10 bases. V dropped 2 bases and J dropped 1; count of bases not matched to a gene: 8. The CDR3 extends over 18 amino acids. Looked up from germline, CDR1 is KGHSH and CDR2 is LQKENI.

The CDR3 DNA reads as TGCGCCAGCAGCCTACTTGGGGCCTTCTCCTACGAGCAGTACTTC. It yields the protein CASSLLGAFSYEQYF. The chain uses TRBV4-1 and TRBJ2-7; TRBD1 might be the D (5 bases). Looked up from germline, CDR1 is MGHRA and CDR2 is YSYEKL. The germline V and J ends were trimmed by 4 bases and 0 bases, with 13 bases remaining between them. The CDR3 is 15 residues long.

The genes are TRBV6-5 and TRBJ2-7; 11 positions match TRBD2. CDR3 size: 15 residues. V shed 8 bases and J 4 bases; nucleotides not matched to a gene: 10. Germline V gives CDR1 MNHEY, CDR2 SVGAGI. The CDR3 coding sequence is TGTGCCAGCCAGGTGGGGGGGACTAGCGGATACGAGCAGTACTTC. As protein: CASQVGGTSGYEQYF.

The CDR3 is CASSQGDTQYF. The CDR3 DNA follows: TGTGCCAGCAGTCAGGGGGATACGCAGTATTTT. J is TRBJ2-3 and V is TRBV6-6, with D maybe TRBD1 (6 bases). CDR1 is MNHNY and CDR2 is SVGAGI in the germline V gene (reference sequence). Trimming shortened V by 5 bases and J by 6 bases, and 6 bases separated the two germline ends. This CDR3 region has 11 residues.

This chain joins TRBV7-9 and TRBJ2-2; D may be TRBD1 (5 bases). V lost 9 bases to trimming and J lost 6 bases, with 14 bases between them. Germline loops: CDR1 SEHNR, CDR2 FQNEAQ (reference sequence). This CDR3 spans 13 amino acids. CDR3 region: CASNSGFAGELFF. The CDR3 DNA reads TGTGCCAGTAACTCAGGGTTCGCCGGGGAGCTGTTTTTT.

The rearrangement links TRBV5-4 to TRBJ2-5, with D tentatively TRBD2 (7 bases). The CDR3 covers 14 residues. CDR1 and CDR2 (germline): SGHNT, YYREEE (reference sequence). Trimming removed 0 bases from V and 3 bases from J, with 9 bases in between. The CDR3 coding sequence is TGTGCCAGCAGCTTGGGGGAGGGGGAAGAGACCCAGTACTTC. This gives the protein CASSLGEGEETQYF.

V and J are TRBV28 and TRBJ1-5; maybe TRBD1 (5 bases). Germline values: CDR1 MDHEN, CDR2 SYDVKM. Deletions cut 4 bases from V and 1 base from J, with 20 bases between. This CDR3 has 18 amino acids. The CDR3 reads CASSYGPWAGRSNQPQHF. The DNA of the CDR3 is TGTGCCAGCAGTTATGGGCCGTGGGCAGGGAGGAGCAATCAGCCCCAGCATTTT. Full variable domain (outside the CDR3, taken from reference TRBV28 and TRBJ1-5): DVKVTQSSRYLVKRTGEKVFLECVQDMDHENMFWYRQDPGLGLRLIYFSYDVKMKEKGDIPEGYSVSREKKERFSLILESASTNQTSMYLCASSYGPWAGRSNQPQHFGDGTRLSIL.

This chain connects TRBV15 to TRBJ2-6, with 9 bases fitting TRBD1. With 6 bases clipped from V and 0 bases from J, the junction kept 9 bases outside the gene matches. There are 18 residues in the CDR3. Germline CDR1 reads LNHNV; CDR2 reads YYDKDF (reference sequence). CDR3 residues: CATRAEGTGFSGANVLTF. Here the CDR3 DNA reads TGTGCCACCAGGGCTGAAGGGACAGGGTTCTCTGGGGCCAACGTCCTGACTTTC.

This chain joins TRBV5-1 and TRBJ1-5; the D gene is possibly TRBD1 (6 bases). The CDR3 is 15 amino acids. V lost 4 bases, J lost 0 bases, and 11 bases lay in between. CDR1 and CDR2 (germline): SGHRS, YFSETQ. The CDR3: CASSQDSYSNQPQHF. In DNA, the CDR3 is TGCGCCAGCAGCCAGGACAGTTATAGCAATCAGCCCCAGCATTTT.

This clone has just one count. This CDR3 is CASSMMDRYGYTF. In nucleotides, the CDR3 is TGTGCCAGTAGTATGATGGACAGGTATGGCTACACCTTC. The V and J genes are TRBV19 and TRBJ1-2, with 7 bases aligning to TRBD1. The CDR3 extends over 13 amino acids. Trimming at V came to 3 bases and at J to 5 bases, leaving 3 bases not matched to a gene. Germline loops: CDR1 LNHDA, CDR2 SQIVND (reference sequence).

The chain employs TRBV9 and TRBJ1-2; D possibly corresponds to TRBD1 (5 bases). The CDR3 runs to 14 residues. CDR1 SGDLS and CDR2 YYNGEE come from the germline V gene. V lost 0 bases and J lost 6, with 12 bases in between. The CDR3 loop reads CASSVVGTWDGYTF. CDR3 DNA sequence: TGTGCCAGCAGCGTAGTAGGGACGTGGGATGGCTACACCTTC. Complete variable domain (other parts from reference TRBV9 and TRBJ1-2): DSGVTQTPKHLITATGQRVTLRCSPRSGDLSVYWYQQSLDQGLQFLIQYYNGEERAKGNILERFSAQQFPDLHSELNLSSLELGDSALYFCASSVVGTWDGYTFGSGTRLTVV.

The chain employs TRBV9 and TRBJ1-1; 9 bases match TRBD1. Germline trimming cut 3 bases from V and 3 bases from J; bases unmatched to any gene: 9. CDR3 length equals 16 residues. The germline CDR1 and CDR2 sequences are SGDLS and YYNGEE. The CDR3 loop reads CASSDRPQGAYTEAFF. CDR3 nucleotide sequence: TGTGCCAGCAGCGACAGACCACAGGGGGCATACACTGAAGCTTTCTTT.

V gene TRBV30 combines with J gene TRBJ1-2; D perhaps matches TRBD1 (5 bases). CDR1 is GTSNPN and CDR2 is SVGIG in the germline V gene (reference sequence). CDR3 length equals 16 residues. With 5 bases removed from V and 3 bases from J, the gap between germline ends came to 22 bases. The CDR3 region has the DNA TGTGCCTGGGCCCGGGACTACTCAAGCCCTCACTATGGCTACACCTTC. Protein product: CAWARDYSSPHYGYTF.

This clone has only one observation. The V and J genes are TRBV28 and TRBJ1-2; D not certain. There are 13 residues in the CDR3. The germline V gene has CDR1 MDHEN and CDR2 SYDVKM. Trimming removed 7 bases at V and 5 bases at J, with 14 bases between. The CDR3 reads CASTSIPLYGYTF. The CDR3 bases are TGTGCCAGCACCTCAATACCGTTATATGGCTACACCTTC.